This entry lists 5 T cell receptor beta chains sequenced from one sample in a study of technical replicates of blood from a few donors. Measured with immunoSEQ multiplex PCR; TCRdb has only the in-frame clones, and not every one. Here the sample spans around 68,000 clones, 95% to 97% being singletons. Source material: T cells isolated from PBMCs. These TCRs come from a human donor in good health.

V and J are TRBV5-1 and TRBJ1-1; maybe TRBD1 (5 bases). Germline CDR1 SGHRS, CDR2 YFSETQ. The CDR3 has 17 residues. The ends were cut back, 0 bases at V and 6 bases at J, with 21 bases in the middle. CDR3 sequence (DNA): TGCGCCAGCAGCTTGGGTTTCTTCGACAGCAACGGTGCTGAAGCTTTCTTT. It is translated as CASSLGFFDSNGAEAFF.

This clone was picked up one time. The chain recombines TRBV6-5 with TRBJ2-5; tentative D call: TRBD2 (5 bases). Trimming cost V 7 bases and J 4 bases, with 13 bases left between them. Germline loops: CDR1 MNHEY, CDR2 SVGAGI. The CDR3 length is 13 residues. The CDR3, as DNA: TGTGCCAGCACGGAATATCGGGGAGAGACCCAGTACTTC. Protein product: CASTEYRGETQYF.

This rearrangement joins TRBV2 to TRBJ2-1; D gene ambiguous. In germline, CDR1 is SNHLY, CDR2 FYNNEI. Trimming removed 6 bases from V and 0 bases from J, with 9 bases in between. This CDR3 contains 14 residues. CDR3 in amino acids: CASSLLSSYNEQFF. CDR3 DNA: TGTGCCAGCAGCTTACTTAGCTCCTACAATGAGCAGTTCTTC.

This chain links TRBV28 with TRBJ1-1; D gene ambiguous. The CDR3 loop spans 12 amino acids. Trimming pared 3 bases from V and 4 bases from J, leaving 6 bases between. CDR1 and CDR2 from the germline V gene are MDHEN and SYDVKM. DNA for the CDR3: TGTGCCAGCAGTTTCCTAAGCACTGAAGCTTTCTTT. Encoded protein: CASSFLSTEAFF.

The rearrangement links TRBV7-2 to TRBJ2-7; 11 bases fit TRBD2. Germline V lookup: CDR1 SGHTA, CDR2 FQGNSA. V dropped 5 bases and J dropped 3; count of bases not matched to a gene: 6. This CDR3 contains 15 residues. The CDR3 DNA sequence: TGTGCCAGCAGCATCGGACTAGCGGGTATCTACGAGCAGTACTTC. The encoded protein is CASSIGLAGIYEQYF.